This TCR beta chain was captured by sequencing in a study of blood T cell repertoires in COVID-19. Study summary: COVID-19 samples, acute and convalescent, were from the United States, Italy and Spain. Nucleic acid was either cDNA or gDNA, and it came from T cells, B-cell-depleted T cells, or PBMCs.

Per the original data handling: The assay estimated nucleated cells by amplifying reference gene primers. The data were produced by immunoSEQ multiplex PCR, yet TCRdb's version contains in-frame clones alone and is incomplete. V and J calls and clone size follow that table, whereas D and trimming were derived from the DNA. The sample records about 440,000 clones, around 88% being singletons. The TCR sequence derives from a woman aged 25-40 years with acute or convalescent COVID-19. Specimen: peripheral blood.

The CDR3 DNA reads TGTGCCAGTAGTGGAACGACAGGGGGAGAGCAGTTCTTC. It translates to CASSGTTGGEQFF. The genes are TRBV19 and TRBJ2-1; 9 bases match TRBD1. The V segment lost 5 bases and the J segment 10 bases; nucleotides outside the gene matches: 6. Germline CDR1 reads LNHDA; CDR2 reads SQIVND (reference sequence). The CDR3 has 13 residues.